This T cell receptor (beta chain) was sequenced during a study of OX40 agonist ivuxolimab in advanced cancers. The protocol was immunoSEQ multiplex PCR, while the TCRdb copy is restricted to in-frame clones and leaves out a portion. The table shows 76,000 or so clones, with about 93% occurring only once. CDR3 length equals 15 residues. CDR1 is MNHEY, CDR2 SVGAGI, per germline. V lost 6 bases, J lost 6 bases, and 15 bases lay in between. The chain is built from TRBV6-5 and TRBJ1-6; weak D call: TRBD1 (6 bases). The source is an adult with an advanced solid tumor such as melanoma, head and neck, liver or kidney cancer. The input for sequencing was CD4+ or CD8+ T cells sorted from blood, taken in a trial of the OX40 agonist ivuxolimab. CDR3 coding DNA: TGTGCCAGCAGCCCCGGGGGGGGGCTTAATTCACCCCTCCACTTT. Amino acid sequence: CASSPGGGLNSPLHF.